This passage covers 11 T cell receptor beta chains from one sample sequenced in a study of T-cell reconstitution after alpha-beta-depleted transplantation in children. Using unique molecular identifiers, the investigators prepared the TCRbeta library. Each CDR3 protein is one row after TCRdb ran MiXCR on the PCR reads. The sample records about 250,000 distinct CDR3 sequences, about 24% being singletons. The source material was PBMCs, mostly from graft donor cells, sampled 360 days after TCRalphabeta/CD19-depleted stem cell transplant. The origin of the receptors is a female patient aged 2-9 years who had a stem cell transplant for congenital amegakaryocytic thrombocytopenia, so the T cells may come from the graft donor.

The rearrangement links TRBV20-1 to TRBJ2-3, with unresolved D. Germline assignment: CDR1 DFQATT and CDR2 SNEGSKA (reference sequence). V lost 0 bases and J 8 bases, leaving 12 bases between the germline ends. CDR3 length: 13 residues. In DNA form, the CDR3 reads TGCAGTGCTAGAGATTCCGGTGGTGGTACGCAGTATTTT. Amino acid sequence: CSARDSGGGTQYF.

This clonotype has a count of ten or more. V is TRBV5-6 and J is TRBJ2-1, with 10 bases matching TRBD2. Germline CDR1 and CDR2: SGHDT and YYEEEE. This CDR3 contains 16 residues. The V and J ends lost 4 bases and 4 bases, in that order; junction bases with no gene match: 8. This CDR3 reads CASSIRTSGEYNEQFF. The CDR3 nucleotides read TGTGCCAGCAGCATTCGAACTAGCGGGGAATACAATGAGCAGTTCTTC.

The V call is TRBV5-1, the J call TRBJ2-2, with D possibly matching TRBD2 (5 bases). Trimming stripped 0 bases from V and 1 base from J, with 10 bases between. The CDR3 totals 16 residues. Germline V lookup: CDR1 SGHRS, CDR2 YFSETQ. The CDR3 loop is CASSLVVSENTGELFF. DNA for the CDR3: TGCGCCAGCAGCTTGGTGGTTAGCGAGAACACCGGGGAGCTGTTTTTT.

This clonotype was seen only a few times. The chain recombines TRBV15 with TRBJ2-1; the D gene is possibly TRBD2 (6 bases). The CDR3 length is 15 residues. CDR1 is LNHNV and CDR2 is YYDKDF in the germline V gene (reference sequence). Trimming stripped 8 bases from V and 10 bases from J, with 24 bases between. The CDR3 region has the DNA TGTGCCACCCGACGTGCGGGACCGTATCAGGGCGAGCAGTTCTTC. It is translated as CATRRAGPYQGEQFF.

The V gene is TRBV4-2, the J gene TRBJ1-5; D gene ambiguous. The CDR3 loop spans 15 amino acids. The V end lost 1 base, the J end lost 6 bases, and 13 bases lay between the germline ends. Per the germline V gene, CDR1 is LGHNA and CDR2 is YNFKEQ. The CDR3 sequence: CASSQGGETGQPQHF. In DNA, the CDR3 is TGTGCCAGCAGCCAAGGAGGCGAAACTGGTCAGCCCCAGCATTTT.

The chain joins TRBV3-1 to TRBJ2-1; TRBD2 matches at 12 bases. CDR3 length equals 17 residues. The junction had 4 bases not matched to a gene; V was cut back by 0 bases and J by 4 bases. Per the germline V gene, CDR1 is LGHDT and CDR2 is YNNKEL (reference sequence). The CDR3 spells CASSQDPLAGGYNEQFF. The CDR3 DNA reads TGTGCCAGCAGCCAAGATCCACTAGCGGGGGGATACAATGAGCAGTTCTTC.

For the CDR3, the DNA is TGTGCCAGCAGTTCAAGTCTAGGGAAACCCAAGCAATTTTTTCAGTTCTTC. This codes for CASSSSLGKPKQFFQFF. The V and J genes are TRBV12-3 or TRBV12-4 and TRBJ2-1, with D unclear. V gave up 4 bases and J gave up 13 bases, with 29 bases separating them. This CDR3 is 17 amino acids long.

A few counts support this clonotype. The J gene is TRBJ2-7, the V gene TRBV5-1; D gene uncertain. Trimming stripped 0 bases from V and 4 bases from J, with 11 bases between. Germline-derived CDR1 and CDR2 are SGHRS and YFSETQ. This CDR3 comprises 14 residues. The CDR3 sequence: CASSLAGIGYEQYF. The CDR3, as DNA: TGCGCCAGCAGCTTGGCTGGAATCGGTTACGAGCAGTACTTC.

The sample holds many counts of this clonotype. CDR3 coding DNA: TGTGCCAGCAGCCTTGACAGGGGATATGGCTACACCTTC. It is translated as CASSLDRGYGYTF. V usage is TRBV7-8 and J usage is TRBJ1-2; 8 nucleotides agree with TRBD1. Germline V gives CDR1 SGHVS, CDR2 FQNEAQ. V trimming: 5 bases; J trimming: 5 bases; junction bases outside the gene matches: 4. CDR3 length: 13 amino acids.

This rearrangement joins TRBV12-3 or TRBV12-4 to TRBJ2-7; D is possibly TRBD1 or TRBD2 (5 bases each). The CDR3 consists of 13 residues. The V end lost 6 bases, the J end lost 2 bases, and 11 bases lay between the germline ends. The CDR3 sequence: CASSLGVPYEQYF. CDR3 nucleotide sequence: TGTGCCAGCAGCCTGGGGGTACCCTACGAGCAGTACTTC.

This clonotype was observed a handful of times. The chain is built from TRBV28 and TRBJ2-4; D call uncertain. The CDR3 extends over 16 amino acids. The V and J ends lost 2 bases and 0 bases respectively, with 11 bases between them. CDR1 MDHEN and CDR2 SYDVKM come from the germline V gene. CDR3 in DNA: TGTGCCAGCAGTTTACCAGGAGCATTAGCCAAAAACATTCAGTACTTC. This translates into CASSLPGALAKNIQYF.